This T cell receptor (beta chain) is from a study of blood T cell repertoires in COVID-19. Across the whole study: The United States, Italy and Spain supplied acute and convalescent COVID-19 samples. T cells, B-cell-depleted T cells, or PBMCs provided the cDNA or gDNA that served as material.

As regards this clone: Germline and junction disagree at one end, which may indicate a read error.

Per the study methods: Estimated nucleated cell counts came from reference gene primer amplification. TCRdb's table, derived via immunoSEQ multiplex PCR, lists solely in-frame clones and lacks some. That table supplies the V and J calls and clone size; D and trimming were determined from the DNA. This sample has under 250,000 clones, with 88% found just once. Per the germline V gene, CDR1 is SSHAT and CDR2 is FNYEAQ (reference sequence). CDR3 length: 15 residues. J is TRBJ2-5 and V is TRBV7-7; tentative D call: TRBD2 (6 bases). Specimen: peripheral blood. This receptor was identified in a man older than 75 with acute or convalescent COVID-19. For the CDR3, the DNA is TGTGCTAGCAGCTCAACGCATGGGGGGCAAGAGACCCAGTACTTC. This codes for CASSSTHGGQETQYF.